The text below deals with one T cell receptor beta chain. Its antigen is unknown. Germline V gene lookup returns CDR1 SGHVS and CDR2 FQNEAQ. The CDR3 runs to 15 residues. The V end was cut by 5 bases, the J end by 0 bases, with 11 bases between. The data are from a study of T cell repertoires in ileal Crohn's disease. Study as a whole: Patients had a median roughly 8-year disease duration, and less than 45% were active smokers.

The method was immunoSEQ multiplex PCR; TCRdb's version includes in-frame clones alone and lacks a portion of them. The sample shows 14,000 or so clones, approximately 63% of them seen only once. Study results and limitations: Every patient over 26.8% clonality showed endoscopic recurrence.

The specimen sequenced was ileal tissue. The chain couples TRBV7-8 to TRBJ1-5; D remains ambiguous. The source of this sequence is an adult with Crohn's disease. The CDR3 DNA reads TGTGCCAGCAGCCAGTTGACGGCTAGCAATCAGCCCCAGCATTTT. Protein: CASSQLTASNQPQHF.